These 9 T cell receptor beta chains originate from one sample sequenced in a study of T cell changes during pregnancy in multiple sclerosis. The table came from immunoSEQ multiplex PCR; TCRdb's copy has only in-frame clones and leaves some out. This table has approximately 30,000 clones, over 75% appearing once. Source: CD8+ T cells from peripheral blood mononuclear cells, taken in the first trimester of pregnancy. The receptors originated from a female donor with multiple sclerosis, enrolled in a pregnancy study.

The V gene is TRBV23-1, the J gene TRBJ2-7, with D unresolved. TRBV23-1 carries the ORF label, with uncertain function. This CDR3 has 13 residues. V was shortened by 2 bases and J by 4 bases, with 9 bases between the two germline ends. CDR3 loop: CASSQLPSYEQYF. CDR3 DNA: TGCGCCAGCAGTCAACTCCCCAGTTACGAGCAGTACTTC.

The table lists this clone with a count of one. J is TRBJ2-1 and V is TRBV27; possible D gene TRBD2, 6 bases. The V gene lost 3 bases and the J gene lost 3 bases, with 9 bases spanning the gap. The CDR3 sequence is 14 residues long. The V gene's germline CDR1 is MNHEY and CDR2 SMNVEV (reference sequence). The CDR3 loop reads CASSFGGGYNEQFF. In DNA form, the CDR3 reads TGTGCCAGCAGTTTTGGGGGAGGCTACAATGAGCAGTTCTTC.

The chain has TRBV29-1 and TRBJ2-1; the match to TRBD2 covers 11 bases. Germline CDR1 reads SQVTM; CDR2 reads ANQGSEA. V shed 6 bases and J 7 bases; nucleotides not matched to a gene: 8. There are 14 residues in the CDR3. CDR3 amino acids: CSVIAGGPGNEQFF. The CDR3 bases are TGCAGCGTCATAGCGGGAGGGCCGGGAAATGAGCAGTTCTTC.

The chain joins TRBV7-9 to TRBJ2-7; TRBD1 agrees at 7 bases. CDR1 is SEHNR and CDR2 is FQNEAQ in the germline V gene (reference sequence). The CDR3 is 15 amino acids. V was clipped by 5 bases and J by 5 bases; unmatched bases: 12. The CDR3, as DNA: TGTGCCAGCAGCAAGGACAGGTCCTCCAGCCACGAGCAGTACTTC. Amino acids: CASSKDRSSSHEQYF.

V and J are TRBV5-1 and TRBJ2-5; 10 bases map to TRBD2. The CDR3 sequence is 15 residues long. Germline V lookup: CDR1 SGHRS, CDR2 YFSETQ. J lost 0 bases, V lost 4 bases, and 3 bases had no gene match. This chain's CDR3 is CASSTGTSDQETQYF. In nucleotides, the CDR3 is TGCGCCAGCAGCACCGGGACTAGCGACCAAGAGACCCAGTACTTC.

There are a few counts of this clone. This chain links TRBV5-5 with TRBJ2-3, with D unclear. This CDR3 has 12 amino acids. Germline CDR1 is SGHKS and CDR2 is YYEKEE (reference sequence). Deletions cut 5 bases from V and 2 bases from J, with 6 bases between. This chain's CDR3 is CASRAPTDTQYF. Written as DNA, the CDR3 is TGTGCCAGCAGAGCCCCCACAGATACGCAGTATTTT.

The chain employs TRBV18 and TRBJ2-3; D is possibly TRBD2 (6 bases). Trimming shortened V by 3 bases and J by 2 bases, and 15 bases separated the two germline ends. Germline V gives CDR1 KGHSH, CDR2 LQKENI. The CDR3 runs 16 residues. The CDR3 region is CASSPPRDLNTDTQYF. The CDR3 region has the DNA TGTGCCAGCTCACCGCCCCGGGACTTAAACACAGATACGCAGTATTTT.

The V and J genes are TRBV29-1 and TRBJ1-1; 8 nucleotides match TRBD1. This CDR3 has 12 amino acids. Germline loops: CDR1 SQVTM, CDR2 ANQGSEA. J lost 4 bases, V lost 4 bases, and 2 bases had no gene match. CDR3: CSVADRGTEAFF. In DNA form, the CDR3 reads TGCAGCGTTGCAGACAGGGGCACTGAAGCTTTCTTT.

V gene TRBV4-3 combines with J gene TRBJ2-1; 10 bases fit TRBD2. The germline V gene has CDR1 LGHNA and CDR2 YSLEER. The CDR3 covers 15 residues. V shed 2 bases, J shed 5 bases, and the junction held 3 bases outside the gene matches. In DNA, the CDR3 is TGCGCCAGCAGCCAATGGACTAGCGGAAACAATGAGCAGTTCTTC. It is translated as CASSQWTSGNNEQFF.